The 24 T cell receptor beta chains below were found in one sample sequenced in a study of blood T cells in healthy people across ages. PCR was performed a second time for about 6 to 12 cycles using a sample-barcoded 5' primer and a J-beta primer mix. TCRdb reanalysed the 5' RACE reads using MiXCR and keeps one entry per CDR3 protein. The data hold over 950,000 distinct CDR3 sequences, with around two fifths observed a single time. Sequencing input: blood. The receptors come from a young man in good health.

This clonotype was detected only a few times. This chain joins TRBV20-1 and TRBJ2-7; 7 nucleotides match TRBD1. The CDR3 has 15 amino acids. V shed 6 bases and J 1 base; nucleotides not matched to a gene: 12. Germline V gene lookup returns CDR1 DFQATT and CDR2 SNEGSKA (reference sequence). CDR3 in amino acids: CSASPTNRGSYEQYF. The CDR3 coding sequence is TGCAGTGCAAGTCCGACGAACAGGGGATCCTACGAGCAGTACTTC.

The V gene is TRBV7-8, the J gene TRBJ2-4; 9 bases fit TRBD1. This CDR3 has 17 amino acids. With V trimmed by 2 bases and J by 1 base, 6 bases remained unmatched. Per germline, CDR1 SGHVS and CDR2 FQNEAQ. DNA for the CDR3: TGTGCCAGCAGCTTATACGGGACAGGGCATGCCAAAAACATTCAGTACTTC. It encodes CASSLYGTGHAKNIQYF.

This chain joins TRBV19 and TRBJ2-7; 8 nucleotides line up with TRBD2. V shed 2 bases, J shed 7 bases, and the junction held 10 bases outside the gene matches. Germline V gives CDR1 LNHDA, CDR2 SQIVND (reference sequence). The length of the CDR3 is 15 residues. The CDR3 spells CASSIREGRRNEQYF. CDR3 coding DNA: TGTGCCAGTAGTATACGGGAGGGCCGTAGGAATGAGCAGTACTTC.

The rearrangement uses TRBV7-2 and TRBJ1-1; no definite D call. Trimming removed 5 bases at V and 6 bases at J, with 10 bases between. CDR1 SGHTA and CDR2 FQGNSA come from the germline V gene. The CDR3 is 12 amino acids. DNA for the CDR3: TGTGCCAGCAGCCCAAGACTCTCTGAAGCTTTCTTT. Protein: CASSPRLSEAFF.

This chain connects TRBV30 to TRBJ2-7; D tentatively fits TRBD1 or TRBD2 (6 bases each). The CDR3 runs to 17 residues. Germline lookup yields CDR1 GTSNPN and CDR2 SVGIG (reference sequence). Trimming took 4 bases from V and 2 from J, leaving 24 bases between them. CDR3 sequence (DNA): TGTGCCTGGAAAAAGAGGGGGGCGAGTTTATCAACCTACGAGCAGTACTTC. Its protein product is CAWKKRGASLSTYEQYF.

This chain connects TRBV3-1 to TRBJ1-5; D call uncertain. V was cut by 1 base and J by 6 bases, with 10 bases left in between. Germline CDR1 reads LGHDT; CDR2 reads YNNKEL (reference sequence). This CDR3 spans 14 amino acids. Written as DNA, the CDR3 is TGTGCCAGCAGCCAAGGGCGCTCGATTCAGCCCCAGCATTTT. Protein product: CASSQGRSIQPQHF.

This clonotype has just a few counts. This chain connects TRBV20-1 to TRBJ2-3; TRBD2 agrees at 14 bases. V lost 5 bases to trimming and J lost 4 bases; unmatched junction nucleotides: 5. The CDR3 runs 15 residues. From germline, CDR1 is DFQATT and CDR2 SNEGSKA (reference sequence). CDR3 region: CSALGLAGVSDTQYF. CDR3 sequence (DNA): TGCAGTGCTTTGGGACTAGCGGGGGTTTCAGATACGCAGTATTTT.

CDR3 sequence: CASKAGGNEQFF. As DNA, the CDR3 is TGCGCCTCCAAAGCGGGGGGCAATGAGCAGTTCTTC. The gene calls are TRBV5-1 and TRBJ2-1, with 9 bases matching TRBD2. This CDR3 is built from 12 residues. The trim removed 10 bases at V and 6 bases at J, leaving 5 bases unmatched. Per germline, CDR1 SGHRS and CDR2 YFSETQ.

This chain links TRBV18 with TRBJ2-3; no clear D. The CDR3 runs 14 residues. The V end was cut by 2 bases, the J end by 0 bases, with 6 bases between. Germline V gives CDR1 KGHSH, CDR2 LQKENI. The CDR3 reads CASSPDPSTDTQYF. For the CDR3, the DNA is TGTGCCAGCTCACCAGACCCGAGCACAGATACGCAGTATTTT. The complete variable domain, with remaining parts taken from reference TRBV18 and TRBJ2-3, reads NAGVMQNPRHLVRRRGQEARLRCSPMKGHSHVYWYRQLPEEGLKFMVYLQKENIIDESGMPKERFSAEFPKEGPSILRIQQVVRGDSAAYFCASSPDPSTDTQYFGPGTRLTVL.

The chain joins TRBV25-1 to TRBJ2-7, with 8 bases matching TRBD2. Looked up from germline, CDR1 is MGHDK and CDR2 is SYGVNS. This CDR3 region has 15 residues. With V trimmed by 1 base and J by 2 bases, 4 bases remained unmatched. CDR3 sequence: CASSEFRGGPYEQYF. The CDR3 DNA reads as TGTGCCAGCAGTGAATTTCGGGGGGGGCCCTACGAGCAGTACTTC.

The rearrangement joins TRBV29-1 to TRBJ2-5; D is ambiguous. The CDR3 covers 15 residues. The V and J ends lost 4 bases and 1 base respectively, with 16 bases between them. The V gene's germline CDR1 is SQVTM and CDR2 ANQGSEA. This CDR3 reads CSVVIGVQAQETQYF. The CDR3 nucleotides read TGCAGCGTTGTAATAGGTGTGCAGGCCCAAGAGACCCAGTACTTC.

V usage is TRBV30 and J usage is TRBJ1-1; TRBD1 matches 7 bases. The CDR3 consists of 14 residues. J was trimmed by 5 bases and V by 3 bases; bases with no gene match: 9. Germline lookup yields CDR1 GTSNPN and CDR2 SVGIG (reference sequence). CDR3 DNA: TGTGCCTGGAGCGTGGAGGGGGCGCGAACTGAAGCTTTCTTT. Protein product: CAWSVEGARTEAFF.

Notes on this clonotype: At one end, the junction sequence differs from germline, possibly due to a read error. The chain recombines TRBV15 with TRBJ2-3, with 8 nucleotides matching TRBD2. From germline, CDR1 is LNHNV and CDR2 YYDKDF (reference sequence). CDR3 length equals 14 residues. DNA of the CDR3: TGTGTCACCAGCAGGGGACTAGGACCCGATACGCAGTATTTT. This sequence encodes CVTSRGLGPDTQYF.

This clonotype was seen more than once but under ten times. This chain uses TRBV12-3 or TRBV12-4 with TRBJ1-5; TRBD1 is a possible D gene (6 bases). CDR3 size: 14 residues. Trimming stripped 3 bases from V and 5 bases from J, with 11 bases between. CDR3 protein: CASSFGGRYQPQHF. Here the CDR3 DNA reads TGTGCCAGCAGTTTCGGGGGCCGATATCAGCCCCAGCATTTT.

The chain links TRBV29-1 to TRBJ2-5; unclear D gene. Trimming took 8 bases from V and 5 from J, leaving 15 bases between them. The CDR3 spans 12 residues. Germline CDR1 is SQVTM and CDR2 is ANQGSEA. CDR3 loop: CSSTSPWETQYF. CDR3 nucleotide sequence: TGCAGCTCCACATCCCCTTGGGAGACCCAGTACTTC.

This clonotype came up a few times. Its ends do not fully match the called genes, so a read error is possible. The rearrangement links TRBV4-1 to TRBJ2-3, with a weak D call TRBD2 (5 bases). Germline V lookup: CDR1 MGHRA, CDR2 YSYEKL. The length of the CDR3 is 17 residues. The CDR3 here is CASSQIGLLPSTDMQYF. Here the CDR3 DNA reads TGCGCCAGCAGCCAAATCGGACTCCTTCCTAGCACAGATATGCAGTATTTT.

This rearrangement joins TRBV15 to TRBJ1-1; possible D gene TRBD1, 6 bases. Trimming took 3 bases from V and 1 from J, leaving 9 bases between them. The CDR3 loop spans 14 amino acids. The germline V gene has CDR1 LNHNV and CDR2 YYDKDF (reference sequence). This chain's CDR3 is CATSSNRANTEAFF. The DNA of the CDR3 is TGTGCCACCAGCAGTAACAGGGCGAACACTGAAGCTTTCTTT.

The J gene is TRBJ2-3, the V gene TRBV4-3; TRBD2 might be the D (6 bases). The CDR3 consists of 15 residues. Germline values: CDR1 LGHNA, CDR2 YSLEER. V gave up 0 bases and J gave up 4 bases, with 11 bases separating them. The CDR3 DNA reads TGCGCCAGCAGCCAAGATCCGGGGGAACCAGATACGCAGTATTTT. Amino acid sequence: CASSQDPGEPDTQYF.

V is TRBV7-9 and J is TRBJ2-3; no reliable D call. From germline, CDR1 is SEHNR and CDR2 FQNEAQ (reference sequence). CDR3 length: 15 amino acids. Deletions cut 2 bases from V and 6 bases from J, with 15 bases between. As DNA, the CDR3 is TGTGCCAGCAGCTTATCCGGTGGGATGGCGGATACGCAGTATTTT. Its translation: CASSLSGGMADTQYF. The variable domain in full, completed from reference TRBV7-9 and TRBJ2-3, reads DTGVSQNPRHKITKRGQNVTFRCDPISEHNRLYWYRQTLGQGPEFLTYFQNEAQLEKSRLLSDRFSAERPKGSFSTLEIQRTEQGDSAMYLCASSLSGGMADTQYFGPGTRLTVL.

The CDR3 bases are TGTGCCAGCAGCCCCCGACAGGGTTCTTGGGAGACCCAGTACTTC. It translates to CASSPRQGSWETQYF. The V call is TRBV12-3 or TRBV12-4, the J call TRBJ2-7, with 7 nucleotides matching TRBD1. TRBJ2-5 matches the DNA end more closely, so the J call is doubtful. There are 15 residues in the CDR3.

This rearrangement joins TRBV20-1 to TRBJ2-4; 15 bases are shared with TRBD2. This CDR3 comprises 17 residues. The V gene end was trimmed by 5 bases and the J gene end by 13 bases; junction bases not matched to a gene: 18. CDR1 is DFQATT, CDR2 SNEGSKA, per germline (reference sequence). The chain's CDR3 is CSAQSLGLAGGINEQYF. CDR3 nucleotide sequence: TGCAGTGCTCAGAGCCTGGGACTAGCGGGAGGAATCAATGAGCAGTACTTC.

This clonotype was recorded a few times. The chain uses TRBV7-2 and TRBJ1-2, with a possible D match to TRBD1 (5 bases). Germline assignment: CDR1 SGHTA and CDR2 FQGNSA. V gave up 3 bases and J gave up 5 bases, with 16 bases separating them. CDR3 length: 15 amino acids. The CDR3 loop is CASSLERGGPYGYTF. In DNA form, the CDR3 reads TGTGCCAGCAGCTTGGAAAGGGGCGGTCCGTATGGCTACACCTTC.

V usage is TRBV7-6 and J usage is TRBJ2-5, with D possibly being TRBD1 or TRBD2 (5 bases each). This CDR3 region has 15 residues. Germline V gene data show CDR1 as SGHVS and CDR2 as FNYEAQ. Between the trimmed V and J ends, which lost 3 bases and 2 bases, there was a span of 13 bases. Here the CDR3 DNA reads TGTGCCAGCAGCTTCTCGGGACGGGGACAAGAGACCCAGTACTTC. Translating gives CASSFSGRGQETQYF.

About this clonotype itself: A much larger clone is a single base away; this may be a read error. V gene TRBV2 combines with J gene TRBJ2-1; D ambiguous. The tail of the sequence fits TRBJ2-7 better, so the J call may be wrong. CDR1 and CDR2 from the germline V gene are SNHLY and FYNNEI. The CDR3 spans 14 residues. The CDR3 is CASSEALRGNEQYF. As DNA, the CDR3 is TGTGCCAGCAGTGAAGCGCTTCGAGGCAATGAGCAGTACTTC.